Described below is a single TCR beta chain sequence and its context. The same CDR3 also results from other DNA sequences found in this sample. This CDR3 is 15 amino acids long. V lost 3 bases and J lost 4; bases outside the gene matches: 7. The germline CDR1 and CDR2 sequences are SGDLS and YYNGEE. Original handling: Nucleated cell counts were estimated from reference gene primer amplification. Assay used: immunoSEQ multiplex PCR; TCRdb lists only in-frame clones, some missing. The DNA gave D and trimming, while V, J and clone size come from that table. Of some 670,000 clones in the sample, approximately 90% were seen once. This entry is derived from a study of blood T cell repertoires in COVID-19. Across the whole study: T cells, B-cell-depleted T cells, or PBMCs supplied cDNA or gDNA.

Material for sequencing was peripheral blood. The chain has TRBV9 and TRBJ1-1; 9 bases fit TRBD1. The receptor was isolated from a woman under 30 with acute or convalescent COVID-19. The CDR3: CASSASDRGGTEAFF. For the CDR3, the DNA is TGTGCCAGCAGCGCCTCGGACAGGGGAGGCACTGAAGCTTTCTTT.